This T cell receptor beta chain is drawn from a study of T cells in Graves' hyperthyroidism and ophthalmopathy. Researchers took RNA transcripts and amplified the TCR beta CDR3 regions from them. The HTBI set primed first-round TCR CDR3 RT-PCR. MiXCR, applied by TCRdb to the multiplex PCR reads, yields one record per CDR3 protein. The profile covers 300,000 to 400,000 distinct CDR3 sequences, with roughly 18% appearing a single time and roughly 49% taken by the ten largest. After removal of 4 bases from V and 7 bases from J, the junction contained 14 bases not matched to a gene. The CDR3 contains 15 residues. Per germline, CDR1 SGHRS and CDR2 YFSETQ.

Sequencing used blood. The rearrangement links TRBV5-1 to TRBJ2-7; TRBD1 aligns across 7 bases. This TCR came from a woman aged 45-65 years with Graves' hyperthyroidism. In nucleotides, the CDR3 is TGCGCCAGCAGCCCACCGGGACAGCCCTCGGGGGAGCAGTACTTC. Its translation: CASSPPGQPSGEQYF.